The clone carrying this T cell receptor beta chain was counted between two and nine times. As yet, its antigen is unknown. These data originate in a study of identical twins. Study outcomes and limitations: There was an excess of low generation probability in the out-of-frame alpha sequences that twins shared. Excess sharing between twins was weaker in beta out-of-frame sequences.

A single record per CDR3 protein comes from TCRdb applying MiXCR to the 5' RACE reads. The data hold 1.5 million or so distinct CDR3 sequences, with under 35% observed a single time. Germline-derived CDR1 and CDR2 are MNHEY and SMNVEV (reference sequence). The CDR3 runs to 14 residues. Sequences were obtained from cord blood. This TCR derives from a newborn girl in good health. The chain employs TRBV27 and TRBJ2-5; D remains ambiguous. The end of the DNA is better explained by TRBJ2-7, so the J call may be wrong. CDR3 protein: CASSRSGGRYEQYF. As DNA, the CDR3 is TGTGCCAGCAGTCGCTCAGGCGGCAGGTACGAGCAGTACTTC.